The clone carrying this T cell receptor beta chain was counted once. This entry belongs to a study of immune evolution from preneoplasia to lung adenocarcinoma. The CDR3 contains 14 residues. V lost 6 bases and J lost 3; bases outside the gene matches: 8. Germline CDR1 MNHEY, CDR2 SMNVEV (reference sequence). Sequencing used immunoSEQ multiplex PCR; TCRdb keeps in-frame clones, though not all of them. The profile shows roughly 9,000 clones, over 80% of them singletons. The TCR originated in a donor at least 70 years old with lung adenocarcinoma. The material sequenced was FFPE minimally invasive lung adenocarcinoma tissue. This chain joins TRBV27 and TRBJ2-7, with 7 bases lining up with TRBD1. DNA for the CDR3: TGTGCCAGCAGCCCCGGGACAGAGATCTACGAGCAGTACTTC. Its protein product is CASSPGTEIYEQYF.